The following is a TCR beta chain sequence with its context. The clone's antigen remains unknown. Qualities for individual bases were not recorded, and no much larger clone is one base off. V lost 0 bases and J lost 7 bases; the stretch between them is 10 bases long. CDR1 MGHRA and CDR2 YSYEKL are derived from the germline V gene. CDR3 length: 14 amino acids, cysteine to phenylalanine. The sequence is cut down to CDR3 DNA, 42 bases in frame from base 1. The donors were healthy, HIV-negative adults who had no recently reported acute infections or vaccinations. All donors were Caucasian adults living in Nashville, Tennessee, USA. CD4+ T cells were enriched through magnetic negative selection, after which naive cells were positively selected on CD45RA and the remaining negative fraction served as the memory subset. Blood was collected by leukapheresis, and PBMCs were isolated by Ficoll-Histopaque density gradient centrifugation and then cryopreserved in liquid nitrogen vapor phase. Analytical flow cytometry was used to check the purity and quantity of every magnetically sorted T cell population. Genomic DNA was isolated from every sorted fraction and measured by UV absorbance on a Nanodrop 2000c.

This specimen comes from a study of shared clonotypes between healthy human individuals (TCRdb year 2020). General notes on the study: The cohort included a few men and two women between 18 and 49 years of age. Leukapheresis yielded between about 0.9 and 10 billion PBMCs per donor. The study deeply sequenced blood TCR repertoires of about five healthy adults to estimate repertoire size and the extent of clonotype sharing between individuals. Libraries were prepared and TCR repertoires were sequenced by different laboratories using diverse techniques, in order to increase sequencing depth and limit assay-specific biases. For each donor, CD4 naive and CD4 memory were each given three plates, CD8 naive was given two plates, and CD8 memory was given one plate. What the work shows at the level of the full study, not this receptor alone: Sampling was limited to blood, and TCR repertoires in tissue likely differ from TCR repertoires in blood. Compared with non-shared clonotypes, clonotypes shared by all four sorted-subset donors had higher generation probabilities. Because the study included a small number of donors, the genetic and exposure-history diversity represented was limited. Pairwise subsampling led to the expectation that sequencing depth would affect the degree of clonotype sharing among donors. Even with the large sequencing depth, rarefaction of the sorted-subset datasets indicated that sequencing was incomplete. Larger estimated clonotype richness was generally found for naive subsets than for memory subsets. Approximately 5% of naive CD4, around 3.6% of naive CD8, approximately 2.2% of memory CD4, and about 0.4% of memory CD8 clonotypes were shared across four donors.

Using the deep immunoSEQ assay, multiplex PCR amplified TCR CDR3 regions from genomic DNA. Extracted genomic DNA from each cell subset was spread evenly across all wells of several immunoSEQ 96-well plates, with each plate serving as a replicate. For sorted subsets, about 210 ng of genomic DNA, equivalent to 25,000 to 35,000 T cell genomes, went into each replicate PCR. Purified libraries were measured with a Qubit 3.0 fluorometer, size-checked on a Bioanalyzer 2100, and measured again with the KAPA Library Quantification kit. Every immunoSEQ 96-well plate was sequenced on a separate single-read 150-cycle Illumina NextSeq 550 flow cell. The paper's data handling went like this. Because only junctional sequences without quality scores were contained in the immunoSEQ output, filtering matching that applied to full-length reads could not be performed. Sequences were annotated with PyIR, a Python wrapper for IgBLAST v1.9, and V/J genes and CDR3 were assigned using IMGT germline references. Reads with weak V/J assignments (E-value above 1e-6), missing CDR3, stop codons, out-of-frame junctions, or ambiguous translated residues were removed. V3J clonotypes were defined as sequences sharing an identical inferred V gene, J gene, and CDR3 amino acid sequence. The percentage overlap between two repertoires was calculated by dividing the number of shared unique clonotypes by the size of the smaller repertoire. RTK rarefaction, the Chao1 estimator, and Recon v2.1 estimates of unobserved clonotypes were used to assess repertoire richness. For all TCRbeta clonotypes obtained by the gDNA method from a handful of donors, generation probabilities were computed with OLGA. Imported from immuneACCESS, the table was reduced by TCRdb to in-frame sequences with V and J called. These copies leave out some clones; in studies compared against another copy, an unresolved V gene accounts for under half, and the cause of the remainder is not known. V, J and clone size are those of that table, while D and trimming were read from the DNA. This sample is represented by about 2.4 million clones; over 85% of them were singletons. Roughly 0.39% of the sample goes to the ten largest clones.

This receptor was obtained from a man aged 18 to 29 in good health. Some clones in this sample may be carry-over from other donors' samples. The sequencing input was naive CD4+ T cells from PBMCs. According to the study, the label for this sample's cell subset or site signals: CD45RA+ positively selected. The chain couples TRBV4-1 to TRBJ1-3; a tentative D call is TRBD1 (6 bases match). The DNA reads TGCGCCAGCAGCCAAGACGGACAGTGGAACACCATATATTTT. This codes for CASSQDGQWNTIYF.